The clone carrying this TCR beta chain has just one count. This table comes from immunoSEQ multiplex PCR, and its TCRdb copy is limited to in-frame clones, with some not included. The data show approximately 1,500,000 clones, around 98% seen once. The sample originates from a study of shared clonotypes between healthy human individuals. CDR3 length: 14 residues. Germline loops: CDR1 MDHEN, CDR2 SYDVKM. Trimming left V 7 bases short and J 9 bases short, with 19 bases between. Sequencing was carried out using naive CD4+ T cells sorted from blood. Indicated subset: CD45RA+ positively selected. The receptor was isolated from a man aged 25-45 years in good health. The V gene is TRBV28, the J gene TRBJ2-1, with TRBD2 as a possible D gene (5 bases). CDR3 coding DNA: TGTGCCAGCAACTACCCCGGGGTTCTTAGTGAGCAGTTCTTC. Its translation is CASNYPGVLSEQFF.